The rows below give T cell receptor beta chains drawn from one sample of a study of T cell responses to AZD1222 COVID-19 vaccine. Libraries were prepared by immunoSEQ multiplex PCR; TCRdb keeps only in-frame clonotypes and omits some of them. The sample has about 150,000 clones; around 93% are singletons. This specimen consisted of peripheral blood, obtained on day 0 of AZD1222 vaccination. The origin of the receptors is an adult in good health. The CDR3 runs from the conserved cysteine through the conserved F or W. Fields, in order: D gene, J gene, V gene, clone size, CDR3 DNA, CDR3 protein. D genes are given only for firm matches. Some rows mark clone size as missing; the rest say once, few, many or name a class of expanded clone.

>-|TRBJ1-5|TRBV5-1|-
TGCGCCAGCAGCTTTAGGGTAGGTGATAGCAATCAGCCCCAGCATTTT
CASSFRVGDSNQPQHF
>-|TRBJ1-5|TRBV5-3|-
TGTGCCAGAAGCTTGGCTGTTCCAGGTGCCCAGCCCCAGCATTTT
CARSLAVPGAQPQHF
>-|TRBJ1-1|TRBV27|-
TGTGCCAGCAGGATGGGGGGAAACACTGAAGCTTTCTTT
CASRMGGNTEAFF
>-|TRBJ2-5|TRBV11-1|-
TGTGCCAGCAGCCCGCGGCCGGGGCAAGAGACCCAGTACTTC
CASSPRPGQETQYF
>TRBD1|TRBJ2-3|TRBV2|-
TGTGCCAGCAGCCTCCAGGGGGCGGGAGATACGCAGTATTTT
CASSLQGAGDTQYF
>-|TRBJ2-7|TRBV3-1/TRBV3-2|-
TGTGCCAGCAGCCATGGACAGTACGAGCAGTACTTC
CASSHGQYEQYF
>TRBD2|TRBJ2-5|TRBV20-1|-
TGCAGTGCTAGTCGGACTAGCGGGAGGGAGACCCAGTACTTC
CSASRTSGRETQYF
>TRBD1|TRBJ1-3|TRBV3-1/TRBV3-2|-
TGTGCCAGCAGCCTCGGACAGGCCTCAAACACCATATATTTT
CASSLGQASNTIYF
>TRBD1|TRBJ2-2|TRBV4-3|-
TGCGCCAGCAGCCAAGGGACAGGGTCTGGGGAGCTGTTTTTT
CASSQGTGSGELFF
>-|TRBJ2-3|TRBV5-1|once
TGCGCCAGCAGCTTGGGACAGTCAGATACGCAGTATTTT
CASSLGQSDTQYF
>TRBD2|TRBJ2-2|TRBV4-3|-
TGCGCCAGCAGCTGGGGACTAGCGACGAACACCGGGGAGCTGTTTTTT
CASSWGLATNTGELFF
>-|TRBJ2-3|TRBV5-1|-
TGCGCCAGCAGCAGTGGTGGTGGGGGCAGCACAGATACGCAGTATTTT
CASSSGGGGSTDTQYF
>TRBD1|TRBJ1-5|TRBV28|-
TGTGCCAGCAGGGGGCAACAGGGGTACAATCAGCCCCAGCATTTT
CASRGQQGYNQPQHF
>TRBD2|TRBJ2-1|TRBV18|-
TGTGCCAGCTCACCGACTAGCGGGGGTTACAATGAGCAGTTCTTC
CASSPTSGGYNEQFF
>-|TRBJ2-1|TRBV7-2|-
TGTGCCAGCAGCTTAATGGGGGGCCGGTTGGATGAGCAGTTCTTC
CASSLMGGRLDEQFF
>-|TRBJ2-3|TRBV4-1|-
TGCGCCAGCAGCCAAGGGTGGACGGGATTAGATACGCAGTATTTT
CASSQGWTGLDTQYF
>-|TRBJ1-5|TRBV9|-
TGTGCCAGCAGCGTAGGGCATGCGGCTTCTCAGCCCCAGCATTTT
CASSVGHAASQPQHF
>-|TRBJ1-1|TRBV6-6|-
TGTGCCAGCAGTTATACTGGGAACACTGAAGCTTTCTTT
CASSYTGNTEAFF
>-|TRBJ2-5|TRBV6-1|-
TGTGCCAGCAGTGCAGTCGAAACACAGGGACTAGAGACCCAGTACTTC
CASSAVETQGLETQYF
>TRBD1|TRBJ1-2|TRBV19|once
TGTGCCACGTCGGACAGGGCGGGGAGGCATGGCTACACCTTC
CATSDRAGRHGYTF
>-|TRBJ2-7|TRBV30|-
TGTGCCTGGAGTTCTGGCCCGAGGACTGGACTGGGGGAGCAGTACTTC
CAWSSGPRTGLGEQYF
>TRBD1|TRBJ2-7|TRBV5-6|-
TGTGCCAGCAGCTCCTACAGGGGAGCCTACGAGCAGTACTTC
CASSSYRGAYEQYF
>-|TRBJ1-1|TRBV7-9|-
TGTGCCAGCGTTAACAGGGATGAAGCTTTCTTT
CASVNRDEAFF
>TRBD1|TRBJ1-1|TRBV30|-
TGTGCCTGGTGGACAGGCTTCATGAACACTGAAGCTTTCTTT
CAWWTGFMNTEAFF
>-|TRBJ2-4|TRBV9|-
TGTGCCAGCAGCGTATCCCCCAACCTAGCCAAAAACATTCAGTACTTC
CASSVSPNLAKNIQYF
>-|TRBJ2-7|TRBV3-1/TRBV3-2|-
TGTGCCAGCAGGCAATCGGGACTTTCCTACGAGCAGTACTTC
CASRQSGLSYEQYF
>-|TRBJ1-5|TRBV5-4|-
TGTGCCAGCAGCTGGGGGGGGTCCACAAGCAATCAGCCCCAGCATTTT
CASSWGGSTSNQPQHF
>-|TRBJ2-3|TRBV10-3|once
TGTGCCATCAGTGGTAACGATCCTAGCACAGATACGCAGTATTTT
CAISGNDPSTDTQYF
>-|TRBJ1-1|TRBV6-5|-
TGTGCCAGCAGGGCGGGGGCCATCGCTGAAGCTTTCTTT
CASRAGAIAEAFF
>-|TRBJ2-3|TRBV11-3|-
TGTGCCAGCAGCTTAGCAACAGCTGATACGCAGTATTTT
CASSLATADTQYF
>-|TRBJ1-3|TRBV29-1|-
TGCAGCGTTGAAGTCCCCGGAAACACCATATATTTT
CSVEVPGNTIYF
>TRBD1|TRBJ1-3|TRBV28|-
TGTGCCAGCAGCTCGACAGGGTTGGAAAACACCATATATTTT
CASSSTGLENTIYF
>-|TRBJ2-7|TRBV7-3|-
TGTGCCAGCAGCACGCATCCAGGGGCCTACGAGCAGTACTTC
CASSTHPGAYEQYF
>-|TRBJ2-1|TRBV2|-
TGTGCCAGCAGGGGCAGCTCCTACAATGAGCAGTTCTTC
CASRGSSYNEQFF
>-|TRBJ1-1|TRBV19|once
TGTGCCAGTACCCCCCGGGCGGGCATTACCAACACTGAAGCTTTCTTT
CASTPRAGITNTEAFF
>-|TRBJ1-5|TRBV6-1|-
TGTGCCAGCAGTGAGAGTTTGGGCAATCAGCCCCAGCATTTT
CASSESLGNQPQHF
>-|TRBJ1-1|TRBV6-2/TRBV6-3|-
TGTGCCAGCAGTTACCGCCTGAACACTGAAGCTTTCTTT
CASSYRLNTEAFF